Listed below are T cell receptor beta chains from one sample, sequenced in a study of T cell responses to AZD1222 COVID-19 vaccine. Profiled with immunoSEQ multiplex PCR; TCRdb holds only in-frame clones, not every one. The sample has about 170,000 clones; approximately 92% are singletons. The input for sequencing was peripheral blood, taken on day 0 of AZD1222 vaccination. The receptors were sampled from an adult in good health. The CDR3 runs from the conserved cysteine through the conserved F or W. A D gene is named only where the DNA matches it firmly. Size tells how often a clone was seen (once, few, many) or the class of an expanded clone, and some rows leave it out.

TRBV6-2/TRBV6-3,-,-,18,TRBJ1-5,CASSPTSAVGAGNQPQHF,TGTGCCAGCAGCCCTACTAGCGCTGTGGGCGCGGGCAATCAGCCCCAGCATTTT
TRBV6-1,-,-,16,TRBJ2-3,CASSESPDSSTDTQYF,TGTGCCAGCAGTGAAAGCCCCGACAGCAGCACAGATACGCAGTATTTT
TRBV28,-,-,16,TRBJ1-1,CASSLSFVRGNTEAFF,TGTGCCAGCAGTTTGTCATTCGTAAGAGGGAACACTGAAGCTTTCTTT
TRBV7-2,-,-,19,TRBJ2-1,CASSLWPPGSLTRYNEQFF,TGTGCCAGCAGCTTATGGCCACCGGGCAGTCTAACGAGGTACAATGAGCAGTTCTTC
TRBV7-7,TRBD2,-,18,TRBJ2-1,CASSLVPLAGVSYNEQFF,TGTGCTAGCAGCTTAGTACCCTTAGCGGGGGTTTCCTACAATGAGCAGTTCTTC
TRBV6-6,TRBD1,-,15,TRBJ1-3,CASSSLGTVGNTIYF,TGTGCCAGCAGTTCCCTCGGGACAGTTGGAAACACCATATATTTT
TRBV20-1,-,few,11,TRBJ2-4,CSASTGNIQYF,TGCAGTGCTAGTACAGGGAACATTCAGTACTTC
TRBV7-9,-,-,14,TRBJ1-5,CASSLARVGQPQHF,TGTGCCAGCAGCTTAGCCCGTGTAGGGCAGCCCCAGCATTTT
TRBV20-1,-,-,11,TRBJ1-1,CSGMGLTEAFF,TGCAGTGGGATGGGTCTCACTGAAGCTTTCTTT
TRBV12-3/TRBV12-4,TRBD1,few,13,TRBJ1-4,CASSVDRGEKLFF,TGTGCCAGCAGTGTTGACAGGGGTGAAAAACTGTTTTTT
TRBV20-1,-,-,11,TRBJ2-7,CSARDPYEQYF,TGCAGTGCTAGAGATCCATACGAGCAGTACTTC
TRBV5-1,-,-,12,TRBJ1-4,CASSFSNEKLFF,TGCGCCAGCAGCTTCTCAAATGAAAAACTGTTTTTT
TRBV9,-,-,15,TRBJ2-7,CASSAQGTWGYEQYF,TGTGCCAGCAGTGCACAGGGTACGTGGGGCTACGAGCAGTACTTC
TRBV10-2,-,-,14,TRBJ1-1,CASTGRDENTEAFF,TGCGCCAGCACTGGAAGGGATGAAAACACTGAAGCTTTCTTT
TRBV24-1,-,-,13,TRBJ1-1,CATSDFSGTEAFF,TGTGCCACCAGTGATTTCAGCGGAACTGAAGCTTTCTTT
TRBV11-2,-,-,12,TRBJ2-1,CASSSAGNEQFF,TGTGCCAGCAGCTCCGCAGGTAATGAGCAGTTCTTC
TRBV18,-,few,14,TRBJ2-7,CASSPRGVTYEQYF,TGTGCCAGCTCACCCCGGGGAGTTACCTACGAGCAGTACTTC
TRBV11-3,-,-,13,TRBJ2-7,CASSLFGGYEQYF,TGTGCCAGCAGCTTATTCGGGGGATACGAGCAGTACTTC
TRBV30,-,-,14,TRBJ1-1,CAWSVGWANTEAFF,TGTGCCTGGAGTGTTGGCTGGGCGAACACTGAAGCTTTCTTT
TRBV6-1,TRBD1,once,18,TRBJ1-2,CASSVSRTGASTNYGYTF,TGTGCCAGCAGTGTAAGCCGAACAGGGGCCTCTACTAACTATGGCTACACCTTC
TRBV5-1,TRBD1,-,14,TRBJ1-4,CASNRQGGNEKLFF,TGCGCCAGCAACCGACAGGGGGGGAATGAAAAACTGTTTTTT
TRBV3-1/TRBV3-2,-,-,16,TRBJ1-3,CASSQGVQGLRNTIYF,TGTGCCAGCAGCCAAGGGGTTCAGGGACTTCGAAACACCATATATTTT
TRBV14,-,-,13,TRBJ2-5,CASSQDGHRTQYF,TGTGCCAGCAGCCAAGATGGGCACCGAACCCAGTACTTC
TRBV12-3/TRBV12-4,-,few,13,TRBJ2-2,CASRSSPTGELFF,TGTGCCAGTAGATCGAGCCCCACCGGGGAGCTGTTTTTT
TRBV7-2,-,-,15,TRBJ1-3,CASSSSPLRGNTIYF,TGTGCCAGCAGCTCATCCCCGTTACGCGGAAACACCATATATTTT
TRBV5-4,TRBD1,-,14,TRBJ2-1,CASSRWDSYNEQFF,TGTGCCAGCAGCCGTTGGGACAGCTACAATGAGCAGTTCTTC
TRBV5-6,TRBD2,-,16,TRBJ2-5,CASSAGLAGGKETQYF,TGTGCCAGCAGCGCCGGACTAGCGGGGGGGAAGGAGACCCAGTACTTC
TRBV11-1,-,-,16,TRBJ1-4,CASSLDRGGANEKLFF,TGTGCCAGCAGCTTAGATCGTGGAGGGGCGAATGAAAAACTGTTTTTT
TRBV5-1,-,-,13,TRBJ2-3,CASSIGRGDTQYF,TGCGCCAGCAGTATCGGACGGGGAGATACGCAGTATTTT
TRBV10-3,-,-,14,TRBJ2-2,CAISEPRQFGELFF,TGTGCCATCAGTGAGCCCCGACAGTTTGGGGAGCTGTTTTTT
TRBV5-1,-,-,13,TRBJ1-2,CASSPYGEGGYTF,TGCGCCAGCAGCCCCTACGGGGAGGGCGGCTACACCTTC
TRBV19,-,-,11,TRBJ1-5,CASGRTAAQHF,TGTGCCAGTGGACGGACCGCGGCCCAGCATTTT
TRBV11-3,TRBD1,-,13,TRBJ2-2,CASSHRGTGELFF,TGTGCCAGCAGCCACAGGGGCACCGGGGAGCTGTTTTTT
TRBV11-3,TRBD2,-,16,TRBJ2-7,CASSQTGLAGVGEQYF,TGTGCCAGCAGCCAAACAGGACTAGCGGGAGTAGGAGAGCAGTACTTC
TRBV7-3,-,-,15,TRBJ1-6,CASSPRAGGNSPLHF,TGTGCCAGCAGCCCCAGGGCAGGTGGGAATTCACCCCTCCACTTT
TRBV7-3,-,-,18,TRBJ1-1,CASSPGGGRSGVNTEAFF,TGTGCCAGCAGTCCCGGTGGGGGACGGAGCGGTGTAAACACTGAAGCTTTCTTT
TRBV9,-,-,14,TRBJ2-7,CASSQVGSSYEQYF,TGTGCCAGCAGCCAGGTGGGAAGCTCCTACGAGCAGTACTTC
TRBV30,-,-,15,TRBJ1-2,CAWNAATGGSYGYTF,TGTGCCTGGAATGCAGCGACAGGAGGGTCCTATGGCTACACCTTC
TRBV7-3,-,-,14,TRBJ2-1,CASSSDIIGDEQFF,TGTGCCAGCAGCTCCGACATCATCGGGGATGAGCAGTTCTTC
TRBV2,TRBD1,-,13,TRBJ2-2,CASSRQGTGELFF,TGTGCCAGCAGTCGACAGGGCACCGGGGAGCTGTTTTTT
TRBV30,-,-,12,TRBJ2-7,CAWSGSGDEQYF,TGTGCCTGGAGTGGGTCAGGGGATGAGCAGTACTTC
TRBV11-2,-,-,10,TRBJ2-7,CASSSNKQYF,TGTGCCAGCAGCTCCAATAAGCAGTACTTC
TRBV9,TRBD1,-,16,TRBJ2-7,CASSVGSGGFSYEQYF,TGTGCCAGCAGCGTAGGTTCAGGGGGCTTCTCCTACGAGCAGTACTTC
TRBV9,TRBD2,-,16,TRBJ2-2,CASSVTSGRVGGELFF,TGTGCCAGCAGCGTAACTAGCGGGAGGGTAGGCGGGGAGCTGTTTTTT
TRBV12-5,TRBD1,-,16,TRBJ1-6,CASGLGTGGGNSPLHF,TGTGCTAGTGGTTTGGGTACAGGGGGCGGTAATTCACCCCTCCACTTT
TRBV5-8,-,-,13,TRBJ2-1,CASSLPSNNEQFF,TGTGCCAGCAGCTTACCTAGCAACAATGAGCAGTTCTTC
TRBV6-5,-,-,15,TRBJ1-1,CASSHDRGMNTEAFF,TGTGCCAGCAGTCACGACAGAGGGATGAACACTGAAGCTTTCTTT
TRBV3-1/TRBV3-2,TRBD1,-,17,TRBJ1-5,CASSQYSAGGDGQPQHF,TGTGCCAGCAGCCAATATAGTGCAGGGGGCGACGGTCAGCCCCAGCATTTT
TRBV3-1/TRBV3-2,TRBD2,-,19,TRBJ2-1,CASSQVPGQGLAGANEQFF,TGTGCCAGCAGCCAAGTCCCGGGACAGGGACTAGCGGGGGCTAATGAGCAGTTCTTC
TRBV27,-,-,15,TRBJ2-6,CASSLWKSGANVLTF,TGTGCCAGCAGTTTATGGAAGTCTGGGGCCAACGTCCTGACTTTC
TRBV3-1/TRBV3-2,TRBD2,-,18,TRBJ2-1,CASSPILTSGPLYNEQFF,TGTGCCAGCAGCCCAATTTTGACTAGCGGGCCCCTATACAATGAGCAGTTCTTC
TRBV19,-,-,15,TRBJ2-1,CASSIGLRLYNEQFF,TGTGCCAGTAGTATCGGACTCAGACTCTACAATGAGCAGTTCTTC
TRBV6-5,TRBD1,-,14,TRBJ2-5,CASRVRGLEETQYF,TGTGCCAGCAGAGTCAGGGGGCTCGAAGAGACCCAGTACTTC
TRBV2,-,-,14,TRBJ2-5,CASRPTSRQETQYF,TGTGCCAGCAGGCCTACTAGTCGGCAAGAGACCCAGTACTTC
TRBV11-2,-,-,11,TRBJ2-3,CASSLEHTQYF,TGTGCCAGCAGCTTGGAACATACGCAGTATTTT
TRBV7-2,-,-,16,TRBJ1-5,CASSPQAGNRNQPQHF,TGTGCCAGCAGCCCCCAAGCAGGGAACCGTAATCAGCCCCAGCATTTT
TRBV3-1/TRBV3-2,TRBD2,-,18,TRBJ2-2,CASSGSGLASKSAGELFF,TGTGCCAGCAGTGGGTCGGGACTAGCGTCAAAATCCGCCGGGGAGCTGTTTTTT
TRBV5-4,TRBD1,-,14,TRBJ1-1,CASSKPGQGSEAFF,TGTGCCAGCAGCAAACCGGGACAGGGGTCCGAAGCTTTCTTT
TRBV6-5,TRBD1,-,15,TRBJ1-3,CASSPSTGYGNTIYF,TGTGCCAGCAGTCCTTCGACAGGGTACGGGAACACCATATATTTT